Shown below are 11 T cell receptor beta chains from a single sample sequenced in a study of OX40 agonist ivuxolimab in advanced cancers. The method was immunoSEQ multiplex PCR; TCRdb's version includes in-frame clones alone and lacks a portion of them. The sample lists about 94,000 clones, 80% to 90% seen once, with around 0.28% in the top ten. The sample was CD4+ or CD8+ T cells sorted from blood, taken in a trial of the OX40 agonist ivuxolimab. These receptors all stem from an adult with an advanced solid tumor such as melanoma, head and neck, liver or kidney cancer.

This clone appeared a few times. This chain uses TRBV30 with TRBJ1-3; no clear D gene. CDR1 and CDR2 (germline): GTSNPN, SVGIG (reference sequence). This CDR3 region has 14 residues. V gave up 3 bases and J gave up 0 bases, with 9 bases separating them. The CDR3 DNA reads as TGTGCCTGGAGCAGGCCGGACTCTGGAAACACCATATATTTT. This sequence encodes CAWSRPDSGNTIYF.

V and J are TRBV7-9 and TRBJ1-5; weak D call: TRBD1 (5 bases). CDR1 is SEHNR and CDR2 is FQNEAQ in the germline V gene (reference sequence). The V gene lost 5 bases and the J gene lost 7 bases, with 24 bases spanning the gap. The length of the CDR3 is 17 residues. The CDR3 loop is CASSGPLLGEEGQPQHF. The CDR3 DNA reads TGTGCCAGCAGCGGTCCCCTTTTAGGGGAAGAAGGGCAGCCCCAGCATTTT.

This clone came up a few times. CDR3 sequence: CASSGGTGRYEQYF. The DNA of the CDR3 is TGTGCCAGCAGCGGGGGGACAGGGAGGTACGAGCAGTACTTC. This rearrangement joins TRBV9 to TRBJ2-7; TRBD1 matches at 9 bases. The CDR3 has 14 residues. Unmatched junction bases numbered 5, after V lost 3 bases and J lost 4 bases. Germline CDR1 is SGDLS and CDR2 is YYNGEE. Complete variable domain (other parts from reference TRBV9 and TRBJ2-7): DSGVTQTPKHLITATGQRVTLRCSPRSGDLSVYWYQQSLDQGLQFLIQYYNGEERAKGNILERFSAQQFPDLHSELNLSSLELGDSALYFCASSGGTGRYEQYFGPGTRLTVT.

By share, this clone counts as medium-sized. The CDR3 DNA is TGTGCCAGCAGCTCGCTTCAGGGGACCGGTTCACCCCTCCACTTT. It is translated as CASSSLQGTGSPLHF. The chain combines TRBV11-2 with TRBJ1-6, with a weak D call TRBD1 (6 bases). V was trimmed by 4 bases and J by 9 bases, leaving 16 bases between them. The CDR3 extends over 15 amino acids. The germline V gene has CDR1 SGHAT and CDR2 FQNNGV.

The chain has TRBV7-2 and TRBJ2-1; D may be TRBD2 (6 bases). The CDR3 is 14 residues long. Trimming cost V 2 bases and J 8 bases, with 13 bases left between them. The germline V gene encodes CDR1 SGHTA and CDR2 FQGNSA. The CDR3 nucleotides read TGTGCCAGCAGCTTACAGGAGGGCGGGTATGAGCAGTTCTTC. Translated: CASSLQEGGYEQFF.

The chain recombines TRBV30 with TRBJ1-2, with D possibly being TRBD1 (5 bases). CDR1 is GTSNPN, CDR2 SVGIG, per germline (reference sequence). This CDR3 contains 13 residues. V was trimmed by 1 base and J by 8 bases, leaving 14 bases between them. This CDR3 is CAWSARGGTGYTF. CDR3 coding DNA: TGTGCCTGGAGTGCCCGAGGTGGGACCGGCTACACCTTC.

The J gene is TRBJ2-1, the V gene TRBV9; 8 bases match TRBD2. Germline CDR1 SGDLS, CDR2 YYNGEE. CDR3 size: 15 residues. V was clipped by 0 bases and J by 4 bases; unmatched bases: 3. The CDR3 sequence is CASSVAGGGYNEQFF. CDR3 nucleotide sequence: TGTGCCAGCAGCGTAGCCGGCGGGGGGTACAATGAGCAGTTCTTC.

The chain joins TRBV10-2 to TRBJ1-2; TRBD1 is a possible D gene (5 bases). The CDR3 is 13 residues long. V was trimmed by 4 bases and J by 8 bases, leaving 14 bases between them. The V gene's germline CDR1 is WSHSY and CDR2 SAAADI. CDR3 in DNA: TGCGCCAGCAGTGCCGGGCAGGGTGGCGGCTACACCTTC. Translation gives CASSAGQGGGYTF.

The chain couples TRBV15 to TRBJ1-2; tentatively, D is TRBD1 (5 bases). CDR3 length equals 13 residues. V dropped 4 bases and J dropped 2 bases, with 8 bases sitting between them. CDR1 and CDR2 (germline): LNHNV, YYDKDF (reference sequence). The CDR3 bases are TGTGCCACCAGCACGGGGGACAACTATGGCTACACCTTC. Protein: CATSTGDNYGYTF.

The chain links TRBV23-1 to TRBJ1-5, with 9 bases matching TRBD1. TRBV23-1 is known as an ORF, though its function is uncertain. The CDR3 has 15 residues. Trimming removed 0 bases from V and 6 bases from J; junction bases left unmatched: 3. CDR3 DNA: TGCGCCAGCAGTCAATCGGGACAGGGTAGTCAGCCCCAGCATTTT. It codes for CASSQSGQGSQPQHF.

V gene TRBV19 combines with J gene TRBJ1-5, with 7 bases aligning to TRBD1. Germline trimming cut 3 bases from V and 6 bases from J; bases unmatched to any gene: 8. Germline values: CDR1 LNHDA, CDR2 SQIVND (reference sequence). The CDR3 is made up of 15 amino acids. The CDR3 loop reads CASSMAGGTVQPQHF. The DNA for the CDR3 is TGTGCCAGTAGTATGGCAGGGGGGACCGTTCAGCCCCAGCATTTT.